This record looks at one T cell receptor (beta chain) sequence and its context. This entry comes from a study of T cells in Graves' hyperthyroidism and ophthalmopathy. Authors of the study amplified TCR beta CDR3 regions from RNA transcripts. With the HTBI primer set, the TCR CDR3 went through a first round of RT-PCR. TCRdb fed the multiplex PCR reads into MiXCR, producing one record per CDR3 protein. This sample carries 500,000 to 600,000 distinct CDR3 sequences, 35% to 55% of them seen once, and the ten largest clones take about 8.3%. Trimming removed 4 bases from V and 7 bases from J, with 17 bases in between. Germline CDR1 and CDR2: DFQATT and SNEGSKA (reference sequence). The CDR3 is made up of 14 amino acids. Graves' hyperthyroidism is called stable when ophthalmopathy does not progress within 18 months. Researchers barred patients who had uncontrolled infection, other autoimmune disease, pregnancy or lactation.

The V call is TRBV20-1, the J call TRBJ1-5; no reliable D call. The TCR comes from a woman aged 18-29 years with Graves' hyperthyroidism. The sample consisted of peripheral blood or thyroid tissue (not recorded which). As DNA, the CDR3 is TGCAGTGCTAATCGGGAGTTCGGCGAGCAGCCCCAGCATTTT. Its translation is CSANREFGEQPQHF.